The 17 T cell receptor beta chains below were found in one sample sequenced in a study of cytomegalovirus exposure and HLA in healthy donors (dated by TCRdb to 2016 to 2017). The library was obtained by the immunoSEQ multiplex PCR assay. The multiplex PCR relied on a mix of 60 forward primers for TCR Vbeta segments and 13 reverse primers for TCR Jbeta segments. Held by TCRdb, this immuneACCESS table contains in-frame sequences only and omits some clones. Under half of the omission traces to an unresolved V gene where checked; the cause of the rest is unknown. The sample includes some 130,000 clones, with roughly 68% observed a single time. Under 6.5% of the sample lies in the top ten. The specimen was PBMCs. The receptors here all came from a woman in her forties or fifties in good health and CMV-seropositive.

This chain connects TRBV5-1 to TRBJ2-2; perhaps TRBD2 as D (6 bases). Between the trimmed V and J ends, which lost 4 bases and 4 bases, there was a span of 17 bases. The CDR3 extends over 16 amino acids. Germline V CDR1 and CDR2: SGHRS, YFSETQ. CDR3 amino acids: CASSLLGGRGTGELFF. In DNA, the CDR3 is TGCGCCAGCAGCCTGCTGGGGGGTCGGGGCACCGGGGAGCTGTTTTTT. Using reference TRBV5-1 and TRBJ2-2 for the parts outside the CDR3, the full variable domain is KAGVTQTPRYLIKTRGQQVTLSCSPISGHRSVSWYQQTPGQGLQFLFEYFSETQRNKGNFPGRFSGRQFSNSRSEMNVSTLELGDSALYLCASSLLGGRGTGELFFGEGSRLTVL.

CDR3 loop: CASSVEGGTDTQYF. CDR3 DNA sequence: TGTGCCAGCAGTGTGGAGGGTGGGACAGATACGCAGTATTTT. The J gene is TRBJ2-3, the V gene TRBV6-4, with a weak D call TRBD2 (6 bases). The ends were cut back, 4 bases at V and 3 bases at J, with 11 bases in the middle. From germline, CDR1 is MRHNA and CDR2 SNTAGT. This CDR3 has 14 amino acids.

The V and J genes are TRBV6-1 and TRBJ1-1; the D is unclear. The CDR3 extends over 12 amino acids. The germline V gene encodes CDR1 MNHNS and CDR2 SASEGT. Trimming removed 6 bases from V and 5 bases from J, with 10 bases in between. CDR3 DNA sequence: TGTGCCAGCAGGGAATCAGGTACTGAAGCTTTCTTT. Residues: CASRESGTEAFF.

This chain links TRBV6-1 with TRBJ1-2, with a tentative D call TRBD1 (5 bases). The CDR3 length is 15 residues. Germline CDR1 reads MNHNS; CDR2 reads SASEGT. The V end lost 2 bases, the J end lost 4 bases, and 14 bases lay between the germline ends. The CDR3 protein is CASSEPIGAIYGYTF. CDR3 nucleotides: TGTGCCAGCAGTGAACCGATAGGGGCCATCTATGGCTACACCTTC.

The chain links TRBV6-5 to TRBJ1-6, with D perhaps TRBD1 (6 bases). The CDR3 consists of 14 residues. V dropped 7 bases and J dropped 7 bases, with 14 bases sitting between them. The germline V gene has CDR1 MNHEY and CDR2 SVGAGI. The CDR3 bases are TGTGCCAGCAATTCGGACAGAACCAATTCACCCCTCCACTTT. It yields the protein CASNSDRTNSPLHF.

The gene calls are TRBV7-6 and TRBJ1-6; D unclear. Trimming pared 5 bases from V and 8 bases from J, leaving 10 bases between. There are 13 residues in the CDR3. The germline V gene has CDR1 SGHVS and CDR2 FNYEAQ. The CDR3 DNA is TGTGCCAGCAGCCCTGAGAGGGATTCACCCCTCCACTTT. This codes for CASSPERDSPLHF.

V gene TRBV5-8 combines with J gene TRBJ1-4, with TRBD1 as a possible D gene (6 bases). V was trimmed by 0 bases and J by 0 bases, leaving 15 bases between them. The CDR3 spans 18 residues. Germline V lookup: CDR1 SGHTS, CDR2 YDEGEE. CDR3 nucleotides: TGTGCCAGCAGCTTGGATCCAGGGGAGTGGGCAACTAATGAAAAACTGTTTTTT. It translates to CASSLDPGEWATNEKLFF. Looking up the rest from reference TRBV5-8 and TRBJ1-4 gives the full variable domain: EAGVTQSPTHLIKTRGQQATLRCSPISGHTSVYWYQQALGLGLQFLLWYDEGEERNRGNFPPRFSGRQFPNYSSELNVNALELEDSALYLCASSLDPGEWATNEKLFFGSGTQLSVL.

The chain uses TRBV6-6 and TRBJ1-1; the D gene is possibly TRBD1 (6 bases). The length of the CDR3 is 14 residues. Germline CDR1 MNHNY, CDR2 SVGAGI (reference sequence). Trimming removed 7 bases from V and 3 bases from J, with 15 bases in between. The CDR3 nucleotides read TGTGCCAGCACCACCGGCTGGGGGCACACTGAAGCTTTCTTT. It yields the protein CASTTGWGHTEAFF.

V and J are TRBV10-3 and TRBJ1-1, with D perhaps TRBD1 (6 bases). Germline V lookup: CDR1 ENHRY, CDR2 SYGVKD. The CDR3 covers 13 residues. V gave up 6 bases and J gave up 1 base, with 9 bases separating them. CDR3 sequence reads: CAIRDSQNTEAFF. DNA of the CDR3: TGTGCCATCAGGGACAGTCAGAACACTGAAGCTTTCTTT.

In nucleotides, the CDR3 is TGTGCCAGCAGCTTAGCGGGGGACGGGAGCTCCTACAATGAGCAGTTCTTC. This codes for CASSLAGDGSSYNEQFF. This rearrangement joins TRBV7-2 to TRBJ2-1, with TRBD2 as a possible D gene (6 bases). CDR1 is SGHTA and CDR2 is FQGNSA in the germline V gene. The ends were cut back, 0 bases at V and 0 bases at J, with 12 bases in the middle. There are 17 residues in the CDR3.

This clone was detected only a few times. V usage is TRBV11-3 and J usage is TRBJ1-3; TRBD1 agrees at 7 bases. Germline V gene sequence: CDR1 SGHNT, CDR2 YENEEA. V was pared by 5 bases and J by 3 bases, with 4 bases of the junction left unmatched. The CDR3 consists of 14 residues. CDR3 DNA sequence: TGTGCCAGCAGCGCTGGGACAGTTGGAAACACCATATATTTT. Protein sequence: CASSAGTVGNTIYF.

This clone has a single count. The chain combines TRBV10-1 with TRBJ1-3, with D unresolved. Trimming removed 3 bases at V and 0 bases at J, with 9 bases between. The length of the CDR3 is 15 residues. Per germline, CDR1 WNHNN and CDR2 SYGVQD (reference sequence). In nucleotides, the CDR3 is TGCGCCAGCAGTGACGATGAGGGCTCTGGAAACACCATATATTTT. Its translation is CASSDDEGSGNTIYF.

This chain links TRBV7-9 with TRBJ1-4; TRBD1 matches at 9 bases. The CDR3 consists of 16 residues. The germline V gene has CDR1 SEHNR and CDR2 FQNEAQ (reference sequence). Losses at the gene ends were 6 bases for V and 7 bases for J; bases not matched to a gene: 12. The CDR3 coding sequence is TGTGCCAGCAGTTCCGGGACAGGGCTCGGCTTTGAAAAACTGTTTTTT. This sequence encodes CASSSGTGLGFEKLFF.

The chain carries TRBV5-1 and TRBJ2-5; TRBD1 matches at 8 bases. CDR3 length: 15 residues. CDR1 and CDR2 from the germline V gene are SGHRS and YFSETQ. With 6 bases clipped from V and 5 bases from J, the junction kept 12 bases outside the gene matches. CDR3: CASTGQGISQETQYF. CDR3 nucleotide sequence: TGCGCCAGCACAGGACAGGGAATAAGTCAGGAGACCCAGTACTTC.

V and J are TRBV7-2 and TRBJ2-3, with D tentatively TRBD2 (5 bases). CDR1 and CDR2 from the germline V gene are SGHTA and FQGNSA. CDR3 length: 13 residues. Deletions cut 6 bases from V and 2 bases from J, with 9 bases between. DNA of the CDR3: TGTGCCAGCAGTCATGACTACACAGATACGCAGTATTTT. It codes for CASSHDYTDTQYF.

The V call is TRBV5-1, the J call TRBJ2-4; TRBD2 is a possible D gene (5 bases). Germline V gene lookup returns CDR1 SGHRS and CDR2 YFSETQ. V was trimmed by 4 bases and J by 6 bases, leaving 14 bases between them. The CDR3 runs 14 residues. The CDR3 reads CASSSALAANIQYF. The CDR3, as DNA: TGCGCCAGCAGCAGCGCCCTAGCTGCAAACATTCAGTACTTC.

J is TRBJ1-3 and V is TRBV4-2; TRBD1 is a possible D gene (6 bases). The length of the CDR3 is 15 residues. CDR1 and CDR2 (germline): LGHNA, YNFKEQ. The ends were cut back, 5 bases at V and 6 bases at J, with 17 bases in the middle. The CDR3 sequence is CASSRRTANENTIYF. The CDR3 region has the DNA TGTGCCAGCAGCAGGAGGACAGCCAACGAAAACACCATATATTTT.